The next 22 T cell receptor beta chains were all read from a single sample in a study of OX40 agonist ivuxolimab in advanced cancers. TCRdb's copy holds only in-frame clones and misses some; the assay was immunoSEQ multiplex PCR. Of roughly 23,000 clones in the sample, about 83% were seen once. Sequences were derived from CD4+ or CD8+ T cells sorted from blood, sampled in a trial of the OX40 agonist ivuxolimab. The receptors shown here come from an adult with an advanced solid tumor such as melanoma, head and neck, liver or kidney cancer.

The chain combines TRBV29-1 with TRBJ2-1, with 9 nucleotides matching TRBD2. Trimming at V came to 3 bases and at J to 5 bases, leaving 14 bases not matched to a gene. CDR3 length: 17 amino acids. CDR1 is SQVTM, CDR2 ANQGSEA, per germline. DNA of the CDR3: TGCAGCGTTGAGGGGCCCGGCGGGGGGGCTATAAACAATGAGCAGTTCTTC. Its translation is CSVEGPGGGAINNEQFF.

V is TRBV19 and J is TRBJ2-3; D not resolved. V gave up 8 bases and J gave up 3 bases, with 9 bases separating them. This CDR3 region has 12 residues. From germline, CDR1 is LNHDA and CDR2 SQIVND (reference sequence). The CDR3 loop is CASASKTDTQYF. The CDR3 DNA follows: TGTGCCAGTGCGTCGAAAACAGATACGCAGTATTTT. The variable domain in full, completed from reference TRBV19 and TRBJ2-3, reads DGGITQSPKYLFRKEGQNVTLSCEQNLNHDAMYWYRQDPGQGLRLIYYSQIVNDFQKGDIAEGYSVSREKKESFPLTVTSAQKNPTAFYLCASASKTDTQYFGPGTRLTVL.

V and J are TRBV27 and TRBJ2-5, with TRBD2 matching over 14 bases. The CDR3 is 16 amino acids. Germline V gene lookup returns CDR1 MNHEY and CDR2 SMNVEV (reference sequence). V shed 5 bases and J 2 bases; nucleotides not matched to a gene: 4. CDR3 amino acids: CASSPRLAGGQETQYF. DNA for the CDR3: TGTGCCAGCAGTCCCCGACTAGCGGGAGGGCAAGAGACCCAGTACTTC.

V is TRBV28 and J is TRBJ2-7; 9 nucleotides line up with TRBD2. The CDR3 consists of 17 residues. CDR1 and CDR2 from the germline V gene are MDHEN and SYDVKM. After removal of 1 base from V and 3 bases from J, the junction contained 10 bases not matched to a gene. CDR3: CASSLLTSGPVGYEQYF. The CDR3 DNA reads as TGTGCCAGCAGTTTATTGACTAGCGGCCCTGTTGGCTACGAGCAGTACTTC. The full variable domain, its missing parts supplied by reference TRBV28 and TRBJ2-7, is DVKVTQSSRYLVKRTGEKVFLECVQDMDHENMFWYRQDPGLGLRLIYFSYDVKMKEKGDIPEGYSVSREKKERFSLILESASTNQTSMYLCASSLLTSGPVGYEQYFGPGTRLTVT.

The rearrangement uses TRBV27 and TRBJ2-7; D could derive from TRBD1 or TRBD2 (6 bases each). The CDR3 sequence is 15 residues long. CDR1 and CDR2 from the germline V gene are MNHEY and SMNVEV (reference sequence). Deletions cut 5 bases from V and 3 bases from J, with 17 bases between. CDR3 residues: CASSARGGGVYEQYF. In DNA form, the CDR3 reads TGTGCCAGCAGTGCCCGAGGGGGAGGAGTCTACGAGCAGTACTTC.

The chain employs TRBV10-3 and TRBJ1-1; D is perhaps TRBD1 (5 bases). Germline V CDR1 and CDR2: ENHRY, SYGVKD. The CDR3 runs 14 residues. Trimming took off 2 bases at V and 3 bases at J, with 10 bases between the two ends. In nucleotides, the CDR3 is TGTGCCATCAGTGAGGGGGGAGTCGACACTGAAGCTTTCTTT. It yields the protein CAISEGGVDTEAFF.

V is TRBV18 and J is TRBJ2-3, with D perhaps TRBD1 or TRBD2 (5 bases each). The CDR3 is 17 amino acids. V was pared by 2 bases and J by 5 bases, with 20 bases between. The germline V gene has CDR1 KGHSH and CDR2 LQKENI. The DNA for the CDR3 is TGTGCCAGCTCACCATCCGGGGCCGGTGCCGTGGTAGATACGCAGTATTTT. It specifies CASSPSGAGAVVDTQYF.

This clone was picked up one time. The chain uses TRBV5-1 and TRBJ2-1; 7 nucleotides match TRBD2. Germline-derived CDR1 and CDR2 are SGHRS and YFSETQ. With V trimmed by 0 bases and J by 7 bases, 7 bases remained unmatched. The CDR3 extends over 15 amino acids. This CDR3 reads CASSLANGGFNEQFF. The CDR3 nucleotides are TGCGCCAGCAGCTTGGCAAACGGGGGGTTTAATGAGCAGTTCTTC.

V is TRBV9 and J is TRBJ1-2; D remains unclear. The V end lost 0 bases, the J end lost 4 bases, and 4 bases lay between the germline ends. The germline V gene encodes CDR1 SGDLS and CDR2 YYNGEE. The CDR3 is 12 residues long. CDR3 coding DNA: TGTGCCAGCAGCGTAGGGGGCTATGGCTACACCTTC. Translating it yields CASSVGGYGYTF.

This chain joins TRBV29-1 and TRBJ1-1, with D possibly matching TRBD1 (6 bases). Germline V gives CDR1 SQVTM, CDR2 ANQGSEA. Trimming took 5 bases from V and 9 from J, leaving 22 bases between them. This CDR3 is 14 amino acids long. CDR3 in DNA: TGCAGCGTTCCCCCCGGGGGGGCGCGTAACCAAGCTTTCTTT. The encoded protein is CSVPPGGARNQAFF.

The chain combines TRBV27 with TRBJ2-3; 11 bases are a match to TRBD2. The J segment lost 2 bases and the V segment lost 6 bases, leaving 10 bases of the junction unmatched. This CDR3 is 17 amino acids long. CDR1 and CDR2 from the germline V gene are MNHEY and SMNVEV (reference sequence). The CDR3 sequence is CASSLAGGPSLTDTQYF. The CDR3 DNA reads as TGTGCCAGCAGCTTAGCGGGAGGGCCCTCCCTCACAGATACGCAGTATTTT.

The chain employs TRBV7-3 and TRBJ2-3, with D unresolved. The CDR3 extends over 13 amino acids. Germline V gene data show CDR1 as SGHTA and CDR2 as FQGTGA. The V end lost 3 bases, the J end lost 4 bases, and 8 bases lay between the germline ends. The CDR3 DNA reads as TGTGCCAGCAGCTTTATCGGATCAGATACGCAGTATTTT. It specifies CASSFIGSDTQYF.

This clone was seen more than once but under ten times. The V gene is TRBV5-6, the J gene TRBJ2-5; D remains unclear. Germline assignment: CDR1 SGHDT and CDR2 YYEEEE. V was trimmed by 3 bases and J by 5 bases, leaving 5 bases between them. The CDR3 covers 11 residues. CDR3 DNA: TGTGCCAGCAGCTACGCCGAGACCCAGTACTTC. Protein: CASSYAETQYF.

The rearrangement uses TRBV27 and TRBJ2-7, with TRBD2 matching 13 bases. The germline gives CDR1 MNHEY, CDR2 SMNVEV (reference sequence). The CDR3 is 16 residues long. V lost 5 bases and J lost 0; bases outside the gene matches: 4. CDR3 sequence (DNA): TGTGCCAGCAGTCAAACTAGCGGGGGGGTCTCCTACGAGCAGTACTTC. Protein product: CASSQTSGGVSYEQYF.

The rearrangement links TRBV5-1 to TRBJ2-3, with TRBD2 as a possible D gene (6 bases). The CDR3 extends over 14 amino acids. V was shortened by 3 bases and J by 6 bases, with 14 bases between the two germline ends. Germline values: CDR1 SGHRS, CDR2 YFSETQ. The CDR3 sequence is CASSSGARADTQYF. The CDR3 DNA reads as TGCGCCAGCAGCTCGGGAGCCCGGGCGGATACGCAGTATTTT.

The chain joins TRBV18 to TRBJ2-7; tentatively, D is TRBD1 or TRBD2 (5 bases each). Germline loops: CDR1 KGHSH, CDR2 LQKENI. V was trimmed by 6 bases and J by 2 bases, leaving 20 bases between them. The CDR3 extends over 16 amino acids. CDR3 protein: CASSPAGPAAAYEQYF. The CDR3 DNA reads TGTGCCAGCTCGCCAGCAGGGCCAGCGGCCGCCTACGAGCAGTACTTC.

This sequence joins TRBV27 and TRBJ2-4; 8 bases match TRBD1. Germline values: CDR1 MNHEY, CDR2 SMNVEV (reference sequence). The CDR3 is 15 residues long. The V segment lost 6 bases and the J segment 7 bases; nucleotides outside the gene matches: 11. The CDR3 DNA sequence: TGTGCCAGCAGCACCAGTAGACAGGGGTGGAACATTCAGTACTTC. Amino acid sequence: CASSTSRQGWNIQYF.

The chain couples TRBV7-3 to TRBJ1-1; maybe TRBD1 (6 bases). V lost 4 bases and J 4 bases, leaving 10 bases between the germline ends. The CDR3 length is 13 residues. Germline lookup yields CDR1 SGHTA and CDR2 FQGTGA. CDR3 nucleotide sequence: TGTGCCAGCAGCTGGACAGCTACCACTGAAGCTTTCTTT. Encoded protein: CASSWTATTEAFF.

CDR3 sequence: CASSQDRTGTYEQYF. In nucleotides, the CDR3 is TGCGCCAGCAGCCAAGATAGGACAGGAACCTACGAGCAGTACTTC. This rearrangement joins TRBV4-1 to TRBJ2-7; the match to TRBD1 covers 7 bases. This CDR3 is built from 15 residues. Per the germline V gene, CDR1 is MGHRA and CDR2 is YSYEKL. V trimming: 0 bases; J trimming: 2 bases; junction bases outside the gene matches: 4.

The gene calls are TRBV4-1 and TRBJ1-3; TRBD1 is a possible D gene (6 bases). Germline V lookup: CDR1 MGHRA, CDR2 YSYEKL. V lost 0 bases, J lost 4 bases, and 13 bases lay in between. The CDR3 is 16 residues long. CDR3 bases: TGCGCCAGCAGCCAAGATTTTCGGGGGCTAGGAAACACCATATATTTT. Translating it yields CASSQDFRGLGNTIYF.

The genes are TRBV27 and TRBJ2-1; D gene uncertain. Between the trimmed V and J ends, which lost 4 bases and 2 bases, there was a span of 3 bases. The CDR3 totals 12 residues. The germline gives CDR1 MNHEY, CDR2 SMNVEV (reference sequence). This CDR3 is CASSSPYNEQFF. The DNA of the CDR3 is TGTGCCAGCAGTTCGCCCTACAATGAGCAGTTCTTC.

V is TRBV27 and J is TRBJ1-5; maybe TRBD1 (6 bases). From germline, CDR1 is MNHEY and CDR2 SMNVEV (reference sequence). The ends were cut back, 0 bases at V and 0 bases at J, with 21 bases in the middle. CDR3 length: 20 residues. CDR3 protein: CASSLSGLGYRDHSNQPQHF. CDR3 DNA: TGTGCCAGCAGTTTATCGGGGCTGGGGTACAGGGATCATAGCAATCAGCCCCAGCATTTT.